The rows below give T cell receptor beta chains drawn from one sample of a study of metastatic and nonmetastatic thyroid tumors. TCRdb re-called clones from the PCR reads using MiXCR. This table has tens of thousands of clones, 24% appearing once. Sequenced: blood. These receptors came from a male donor with papillary thyroid cancer or a benign thyroid nodule (not recorded which). Some clones in this sample may be carry-over from other donors' samples. CDR3s include the opening cysteine and the closing phenylalanine or tryptophan. A D gene is named only where the DNA matches it firmly. Some rows mark clone size as missing; the rest say once, few, many or name a class of expanded clone.

TGCAGTGCTAGAGGGCAGGGAAGGAGCAATCAGCCCCAGCATTTT | CSARGQGRSNQPQHF | TRBJ1-5 | TRBV20-1 | many | -
TGTGCCAGCAGTTTTACGACCGGGACAGGGTACGAGCAGTACTTC | CASSFTTGTGYEQYF | TRBJ2-7 | TRBV28 | - | TRBD1
TGTGCCAGCAGTTTATGGAGGTCAGAGACCCAGTACTTC | CASSLWRSETQYF | TRBJ2-5 | TRBV27 | medium-sized | -
TGTGCCAGCAGTCCCGGCCCTGGACAGGTTGGTGGCTACACCTTC | CASSPGPGQVGGYTF | TRBJ1-2 | TRBV6-1 | few | TRBD1
TGTGCCAGCTCACTTGCCGGGGAGCTGTTTTTT | CASSLAGELFF | TRBJ2-2 | TRBV18 | many | -
TGTGCCAGCAGCTATTCAGGGGGCACTGAAGCTTTCTTT | CASSYSGGTEAFF | TRBJ1-1 | TRBV7-3 | - | TRBD1
TGTGCCAGCAGCCCATTCGAGGAGACCCAGTACTTC | CASSPFEETQYF | TRBJ2-5 | TRBV9 | many | -
TGTGCCAGCACCTGGACAGAAGCAGCTAACTATGGCTACACCTTC | CASTWTEAANYGYTF | TRBJ1-2 | TRBV6-1 | - | -
TGCGCCAGCAGCTCAGGACAGGGGGCCATGAATGAGCAGTTCTTC | CASSSGQGAMNEQFF | TRBJ2-1 | TRBV5-1 | - | TRBD1
TGTGCCAGTAGTATAATCACAGGTGACAATGAGCAGTTCTTC | CASSIITGDNEQFF | TRBJ2-1 | TRBV19 | - | -
TGCGCCAGCAGCGTGGGGCCAATCTCTGGGGCCAACGTCCTGACTTTC | CASSVGPISGANVLTF | TRBJ2-6 | TRBV5-1 | many | -
TGTGCCAACAACCGGGACAGCAAATATGGCTACACCTTC | CANNRDSKYGYTF | TRBJ1-2 | TRBV28 | few | TRBD1
TGTGCCCGCAGTTTGCCGACAGGAAGGGACGAGCAGTACTTC | CARSLPTGRDEQYF | TRBJ2-7 | TRBV28 | - | -
TGTGCCAGTAGTATCGCAGGGTACCGGGCACAAGAGACCCAGTACTTC | CASSIAGYRAQETQYF | TRBJ2-5 | TRBV19 | many | -